This TCR beta chain was sequenced for a study of T cell responses to AZD1222 COVID-19 vaccine. Using immunoSEQ multiplex PCR, the repertoire was profiled, and TCRdb retains in-frame clones only, with some absent. The sample includes roughly 150,000 clones, roughly 84% seen only once; the top ten take over 3.5%. Study-level findings and limits: White British people made up most donors, females outnumbered males, and clonal diversity was possibly underestimated. Dominant CD4 TCR responses targeted spike regions 160-218 and 743-854. Targets within unmutated variant regions were reportedly found for nearly half of spike-specific TCRs.

The CDR3 has 14 amino acids. Losses at the gene ends were 5 bases for V and 4 bases for J; bases not matched to a gene: 3. Germline values: CDR1 MNHNY, CDR2 SVGAGI (reference sequence). Details on this clone: Its target is not known.

The TCR comes from an adult in good health. The chain has TRBV6-6 and TRBJ2-2; 8 bases align to TRBD1. Material: peripheral blood, obtained on day 0 of AZD1222 vaccination. The DNA of the CDR3 is TGTGCCAGCAGTGGACAGGGAGTCACCGGGGAGCTGTTTTTT. Translating it yields CASSGQGVTGELFF.